This record concerns one TCR beta chain sequence. Its antigen remains unknown. The germline V gene has CDR1 GTSNPN and CDR2 SVGIG (reference sequence). V lost 1 base to trimming and J lost 7 bases, with 5 bases between them. The CDR3 is 11 amino acids. This record belongs to a study of cytomegalovirus exposure and HLA in healthy donors. Findings and caveats of the study: TCR beta V- and J-gene trimming, according to a later analysis, was linked to a missense DCLRE1C variant. A highly shared variant cluster was judged a likely technical artifact.

This PCR relied on a set of 60 Vbeta primers and 13 Jbeta primers. The protocol was immunoSEQ multiplex PCR, while the TCRdb copy is restricted to in-frame clones and leaves out a portion. The profile shows tens of thousands of clones, approximately 56% of them singletons. The chain joins TRBV30 to TRBJ2-4; D remains ambiguous. The TCR originated in a woman in her twenties or thirties in good health and CMV-seropositive. The sample comprised PBMCs. CDR3 sequence: CAWSARNIQYF. The CDR3 coding sequence is TGTGCCTGGAGTGCGAGGAACATTCAGTACTTC.